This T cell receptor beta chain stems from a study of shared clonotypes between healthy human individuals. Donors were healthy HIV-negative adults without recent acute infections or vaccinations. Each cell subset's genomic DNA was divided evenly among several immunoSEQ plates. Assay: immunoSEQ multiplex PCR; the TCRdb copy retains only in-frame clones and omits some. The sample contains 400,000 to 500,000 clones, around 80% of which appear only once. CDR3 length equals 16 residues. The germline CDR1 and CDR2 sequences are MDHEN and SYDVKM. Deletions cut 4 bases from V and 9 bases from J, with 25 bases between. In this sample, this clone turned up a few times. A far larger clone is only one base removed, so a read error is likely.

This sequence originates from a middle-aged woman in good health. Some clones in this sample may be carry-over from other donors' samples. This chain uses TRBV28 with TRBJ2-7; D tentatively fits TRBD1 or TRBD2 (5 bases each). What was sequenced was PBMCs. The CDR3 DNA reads TGTGCCAGCAGTTCCAGGGACCCTCCCTCTGAGTTCGGGCAGTACTTC. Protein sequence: CASSSRDPPSEFGQYF.